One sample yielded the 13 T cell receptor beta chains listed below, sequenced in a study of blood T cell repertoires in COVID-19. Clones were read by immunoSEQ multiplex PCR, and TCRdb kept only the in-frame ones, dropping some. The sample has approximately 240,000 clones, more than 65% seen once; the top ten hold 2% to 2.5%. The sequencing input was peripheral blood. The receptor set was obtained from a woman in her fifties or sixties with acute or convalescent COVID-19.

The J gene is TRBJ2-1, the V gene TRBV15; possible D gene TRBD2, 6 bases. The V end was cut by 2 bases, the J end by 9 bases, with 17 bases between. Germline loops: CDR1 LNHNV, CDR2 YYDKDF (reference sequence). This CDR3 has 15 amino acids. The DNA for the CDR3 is TGTGCCACCAGCAGACAAACGGGGGTAATCAGTGAGCAGTTCTTC. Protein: CATSRQTGVISEQFF.

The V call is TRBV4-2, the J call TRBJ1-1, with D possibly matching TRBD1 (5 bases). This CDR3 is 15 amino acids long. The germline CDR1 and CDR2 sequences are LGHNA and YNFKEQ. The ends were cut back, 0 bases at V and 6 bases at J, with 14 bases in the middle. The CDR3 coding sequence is TGTGCCAGCAGCCAAGATCTGCAGGGATGGGCTGAAGCTTTCTTT. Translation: CASSQDLQGWAEAFF.

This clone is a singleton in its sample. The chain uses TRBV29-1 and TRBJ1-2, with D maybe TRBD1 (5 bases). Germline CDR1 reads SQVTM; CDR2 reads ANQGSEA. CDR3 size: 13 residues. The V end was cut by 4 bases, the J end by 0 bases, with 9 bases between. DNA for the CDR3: TGCAGCGTTGTGGTGACAGCTAACTATGGCTACACCTTC. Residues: CSVVVTANYGYTF. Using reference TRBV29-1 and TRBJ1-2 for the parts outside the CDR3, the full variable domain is SAVISQKPSRDICQRGTSLTIQCQVDSQVTMMFWYRQQPGQSLTLIATANQGSEATYESGFVIDKFPISRPNLTFSTLTVSNMSPEDSSIYLCSVVVTANYGYTFGSGTRLTVV.

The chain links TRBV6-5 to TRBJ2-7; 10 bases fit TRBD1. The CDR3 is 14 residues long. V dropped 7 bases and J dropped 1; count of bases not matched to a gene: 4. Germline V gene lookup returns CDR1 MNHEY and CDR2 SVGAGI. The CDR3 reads CASNPGQGSYEQYF. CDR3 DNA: TGTGCCAGCAATCCGGGACAGGGGTCCTACGAGCAGTACTTC.

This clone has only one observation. CDR3 coding DNA: TGTGCCAGCAGTGTCTTAAGCAGGGCCCCAGACTCTGAAGCTTTCTTT. Translated, it gives CASSVLSRAPDSEAFF. V usage is TRBV6-1 and J usage is TRBJ1-1; tentatively, D is TRBD1 (5 bases). This CDR3 has 16 residues. Looked up from germline, CDR1 is MNHNS and CDR2 is SASEGT. V shed 4 bases and J shed 6 bases, with 21 bases lying between them.

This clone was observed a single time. CDR3 DNA sequence: TGCGCCAGCAGCCAGGGACAGGGGGTGTACCAAGAGACCCAGTACTTC. The encoded protein is CASSQGQGVYQETQYF. The genes are TRBV4-1 and TRBJ2-5; 11 bases agree with TRBD1. The V gene's germline CDR1 is MGHRA and CDR2 YSYEKL. This CDR3 comprises 16 residues. The V gene end was trimmed by 3 bases and the J gene end by 0 bases; junction bases not matched to a gene: 3.

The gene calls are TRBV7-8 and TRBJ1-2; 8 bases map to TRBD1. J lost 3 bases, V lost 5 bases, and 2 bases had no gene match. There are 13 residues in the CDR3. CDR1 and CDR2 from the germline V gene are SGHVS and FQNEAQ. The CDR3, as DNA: TGTGCCAGCAGCAAGACAGGGGACTATGGCTACACCTTC. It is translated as CASSKTGDYGYTF.

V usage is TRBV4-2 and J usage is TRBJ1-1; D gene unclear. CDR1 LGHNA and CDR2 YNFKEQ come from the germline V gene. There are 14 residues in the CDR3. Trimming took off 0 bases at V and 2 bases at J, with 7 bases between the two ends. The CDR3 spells CASSQDVANTEAFF. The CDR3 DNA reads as TGTGCCAGCAGCCAAGATGTGGCCAACACTGAAGCTTTCTTT.

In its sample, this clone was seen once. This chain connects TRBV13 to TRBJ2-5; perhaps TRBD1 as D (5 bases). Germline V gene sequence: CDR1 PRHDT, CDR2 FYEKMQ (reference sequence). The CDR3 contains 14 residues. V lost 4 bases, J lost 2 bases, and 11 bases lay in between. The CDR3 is CASSSVTAQETQYF. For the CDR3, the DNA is TGTGCCAGCAGCTCCGTGACAGCACAAGAGACCCAGTACTTC.

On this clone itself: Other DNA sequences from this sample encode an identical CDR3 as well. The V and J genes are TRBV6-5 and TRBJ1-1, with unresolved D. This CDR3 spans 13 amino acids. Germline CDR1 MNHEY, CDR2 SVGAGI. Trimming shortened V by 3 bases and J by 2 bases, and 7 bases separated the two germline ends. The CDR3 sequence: CASSYGGNTEAFF. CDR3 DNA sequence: TGTGCCAGCAGTTATGGCGGAAACACTGAAGCTTTCTTT.

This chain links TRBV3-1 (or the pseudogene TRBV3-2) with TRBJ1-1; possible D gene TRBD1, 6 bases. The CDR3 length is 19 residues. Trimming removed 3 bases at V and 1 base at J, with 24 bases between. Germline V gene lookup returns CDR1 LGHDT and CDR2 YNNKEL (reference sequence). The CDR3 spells CASSHSVKYRAGENTEAFF. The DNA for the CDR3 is TGTGCCAGCAGCCATTCAGTTAAATACAGGGCCGGCGAGAACACTGAAGCTTTCTTT.

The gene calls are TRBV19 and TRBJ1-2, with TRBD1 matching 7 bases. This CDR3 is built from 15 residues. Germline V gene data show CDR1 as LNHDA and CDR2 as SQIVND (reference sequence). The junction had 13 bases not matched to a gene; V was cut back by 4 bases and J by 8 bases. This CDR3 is CASSRAGQTPVGYTF. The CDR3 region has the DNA TGTGCCAGTAGTAGGGCGGGACAGACCCCTGTCGGCTACACCTTC.

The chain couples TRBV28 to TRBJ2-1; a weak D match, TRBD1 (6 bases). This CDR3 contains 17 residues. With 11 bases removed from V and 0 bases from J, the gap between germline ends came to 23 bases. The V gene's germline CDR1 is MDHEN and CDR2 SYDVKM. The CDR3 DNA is TGTGCCGCCAGCAGACACAGGGCGTATAGCTCCTACAATGAGCAGTTCTTC. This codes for CAASRHRAYSSYNEQFF.